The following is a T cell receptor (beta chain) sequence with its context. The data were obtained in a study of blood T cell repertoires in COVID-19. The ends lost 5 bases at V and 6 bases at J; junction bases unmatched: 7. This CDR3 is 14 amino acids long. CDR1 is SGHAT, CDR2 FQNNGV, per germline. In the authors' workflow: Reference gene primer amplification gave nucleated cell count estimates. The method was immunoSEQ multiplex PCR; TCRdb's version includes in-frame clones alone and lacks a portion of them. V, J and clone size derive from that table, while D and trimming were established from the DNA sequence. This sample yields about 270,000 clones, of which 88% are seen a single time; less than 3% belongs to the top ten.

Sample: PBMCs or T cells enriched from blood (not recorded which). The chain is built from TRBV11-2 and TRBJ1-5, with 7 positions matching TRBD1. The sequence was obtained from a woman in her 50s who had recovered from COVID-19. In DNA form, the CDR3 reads TGTGCCAGCAGCCCAGACAGGGTTAGTCAGCCCCAGCATTTT. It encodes CASSPDRVSQPQHF.